These 13 T cell receptor beta chains share one sample of origin, sequenced in a study of T cell changes during pregnancy in multiple sclerosis. The method was immunoSEQ multiplex PCR; TCRdb's version includes in-frame clones alone and lacks a portion of them. Among about 38,000 clones listed, about 90% were seen once. Material: CD4+ T cells from peripheral blood mononuclear cells, obtained in the third trimester of pregnancy. Receptor source: a female donor in good health, enrolled as a control in a pregnancy study.

The chain employs TRBV5-1 and TRBJ1-6; 8 bases are shared with TRBD1. Germline CDR1 reads SGHRS; CDR2 reads YFSETQ. This CDR3 is 16 amino acids long. After removal of 1 base from V and 4 bases from J, the junction contained 4 bases not matched to a gene. Here the CDR3 reads CASSLSGTGYNSPLHF. For the CDR3, the DNA is TGCGCCAGCAGCTTGAGTGGGACAGGATATAATTCACCCCTCCACTTT.

The rearrangement links TRBV7-9 to TRBJ1-4; tentative D call: TRBD1 (5 bases). The CDR3 has 16 amino acids. V was clipped by 5 bases and J by 4 bases, with 17 bases between them. Germline CDR1 reads SEHNR; CDR2 reads FQNEAQ (reference sequence). The CDR3 DNA reads as TGTGCCAGCAGCCCACGACCCGGGGGGAGTAATGAAAAACTGTTTTTT. Amino acids: CASSPRPGGSNEKLFF. Full variable domain (rest looked up from reference TRBV7-9 and TRBJ1-4): DTGVSQNPRHKITKRGQNVTFRCDPISEHNRLYWYRQTLGQGPEFLTYFQNEAQLEKSRLLSDRFSAERPKGSFSTLEIQRTEQGDSAMYLCASSPRPGGSNEKLFFGSGTQLSVL.

This clone occurred once. V gene TRBV2 combines with J gene TRBJ2-2; 7 bases line up with TRBD2. The CDR3 runs to 14 residues. The V gene's germline CDR1 is SNHLY and CDR2 FYNNEI. Trimming cost V 0 bases and J 7 bases; bases outside gene matches: 2. This chain's CDR3 is CASSEARGFGELFF. CDR3 DNA: TGTGCCAGCAGTGAAGCGCGGGGGTTCGGGGAGCTGTTTTTT.

This clone was seen just once. The chain recombines TRBV19 with TRBJ2-2; 7 positions agree with TRBD1. Germline V CDR1 and CDR2: LNHDA, SQIVND (reference sequence). V was clipped by 10 bases and J by 6 bases; unmatched bases: 14. The CDR3 has 15 amino acids. Here the CDR3 DNA reads TGTGCCACCAGCCGGGACAGCTTGATGCCCGGGGAGCTGTTTTTT. Protein product: CATSRDSLMPGELFF.

The chain combines TRBV6-6 with TRBJ2-7, with 11 bases identical to TRBD1. This CDR3 is built from 14 residues. With 4 bases clipped from V and 5 bases from J, the junction kept 4 bases outside the gene matches. Germline CDR1 and CDR2: MNHNY and SVGAGI (reference sequence). CDR3 amino acids: CASSSGQGANEQYF. DNA of the CDR3: TGTGCCAGCAGTTCCGGACAGGGGGCTAACGAGCAGTACTTC.

The J gene is TRBJ2-5, the V gene TRBV25-1, with TRBD2 matching over 7 bases. Germline V gene sequence: CDR1 MGHDK, CDR2 SYGVNS. The CDR3 length is 15 residues. Trimming cost V 2 bases and J 5 bases; bases outside gene matches: 8. The CDR3, as DNA: TGTGCCAGCAGTGAACCCAGCTCAGCGGGGGAGACCCAGTACTTC. Its protein is CASSEPSSAGETQYF.

V and J are TRBV4-1 and TRBJ1-4, with 7 nucleotides matching TRBD1. V gave up 1 base and J gave up 3 bases; unmatched junction bases: 2. CDR1 and CDR2 (germline): MGHRA, YSYEKL. The CDR3 totals 15 residues. As DNA, the CDR3 is TGCGCCAGCAGCCAAGGGGGGACAGCTAATGAAAAACTGTTTTTT. This gives the protein CASSQGGTANEKLFF.

This clone was seen only once. This rearrangement joins TRBV5-4 to TRBJ1-2, with unresolved D. Per germline, CDR1 SGHNT and CDR2 YYREEE (reference sequence). The germline V and J ends were trimmed by 4 bases and 3 bases, with 19 bases remaining between them. The CDR3 length is 16 residues. CDR3 nucleotides: TGTGCCAGCAGCCTGCGGGCCCGGCAGATTGACTATGGCTACACCTTC. Translation: CASSLRARQIDYGYTF.

As concerns this clone: Other DNA sequences from this sample encode an identical CDR3 as well. The chain is built from TRBV6-5 and TRBJ2-3; the D is unclear. The CDR3 has 12 amino acids. Germline CDR1 MNHEY, CDR2 SVGAGI. With 5 bases removed from V and 6 bases from J, the gap between germline ends came to 9 bases. DNA of the CDR3: TGTGCCAGCAGTCCAACATCGGATACGCAGTATTTT. Translation: CASSPTSDTQYF.

The rearrangement links TRBV10-3 to TRBJ1-2; TRBD1 is a possible D gene (6 bases). The CDR3 runs to 14 residues. V lost 7 bases and J 4 bases, leaving 16 bases between the germline ends. Germline V lookup: CDR1 ENHRY, CDR2 SYGVKD. This CDR3 reads CAINSGAEGYGYTF. The CDR3 nucleotides read TGTGCCATCAATTCAGGGGCAGAGGGCTATGGCTACACCTTC.

This sequence joins TRBV28 and TRBJ2-1, with TRBD2 matching over 13 bases. Unmatched junction bases numbered 11, after V lost 4 bases and J lost 2 bases. Per germline, CDR1 MDHEN and CDR2 SYDVKM. CDR3 size: 19 residues. The CDR3 is CASSSPPLGLAGAYNEQFF. The DNA of the CDR3 is TGTGCCAGCAGTTCACCCCCACTTGGACTAGCGGGAGCCTACAATGAGCAGTTCTTC.

The rearrangement joins TRBV7-2 to TRBJ1-5; 8 bases are a match to TRBD1. V trimming: 0 bases; J trimming: 7 bases; junction bases outside the gene matches: 5. Germline V gene lookup returns CDR1 SGHTA and CDR2 FQGNSA. This CDR3 contains 15 residues. The CDR3 loop is CASSLATGAGQPQHF. In DNA, the CDR3 is TGTGCCAGCAGCTTAGCGACAGGGGCCGGGCAGCCCCAGCATTTT.

This rearrangement joins TRBV4-2 to TRBJ2-3, with 10 bases lining up with TRBD2. Per the germline V gene, CDR1 is LGHNA and CDR2 is YNFKEQ. The CDR3 covers 16 residues. V gave up 3 bases and J gave up 1 base; unmatched junction bases: 4. The CDR3 DNA is TGTGCCAGCAGCCAGTCCGGGACTAGCGGCACAGATACGCAGTATTTT. It is translated as CASSQSGTSGTDTQYF.